The 17 T cell receptor beta chains reported below all come from one sample, sequenced in a study of T cell clonotyping in hematopoietic cell transplantation. Sequenced by immunoSEQ multiplex PCR; TCRdb stores in-frame clones only, minus some. The sample comprises several thousand clones, around 79% of which are singletons, and approximately 50% rests with the top ten. The sample consisted of peripheral blood mononuclear cells, taken 180 days after allogeneic stem cell transplant. These receptors were collected from a female patient aged 45-65 years who had an allogeneic stem cell transplant from a related donor, so the T cells may come from the graft donor. Some clones in this sample may be carry-over from other donors' samples.

The rearrangement joins TRBV28 to TRBJ1-1, with 7 bases identical to TRBD1. J lost 7 bases, V lost 5 bases, and 4 bases had no gene match. This CDR3 contains 12 residues. Germline CDR1 is MDHEN and CDR2 is SYDVKM. The CDR3 bases are TGTGCCAGCAGTCATGACAGGGTTGAAGCTTTCTTT. Its protein is CASSHDRVEAFF.

The chain has TRBV6-5 and TRBJ1-2, with TRBD1 as a possible D gene (5 bases). V dropped 6 bases and J dropped 6 bases, with 20 bases sitting between them. Looked up from germline, CDR1 is MNHEY and CDR2 is SVGAGI. The length of the CDR3 is 15 residues. The CDR3 here is CASRDYGGKFDGYTF. The CDR3 DNA is TGTGCCAGCAGGGATTACGGGGGGAAGTTTGATGGCTACACCTTC.

This clone was observed a few times. The rearrangement links TRBV25-1 to TRBJ1-1; D uncertain. The CDR3 is made up of 15 amino acids. The V end lost 3 bases, the J end lost 1 base, and 12 bases lay between the germline ends. Germline CDR1 is MGHDK and CDR2 is SYGVNS. CDR3 in amino acids: CASSDHLRGNTEAFF. The DNA of the CDR3 is TGTGCCAGCAGTGATCATCTGCGGGGGAACACTGAAGCTTTCTTT.

V is TRBV27 and J is TRBJ1-6; D unclear. In germline, CDR1 is MNHEY, CDR2 SMNVEV (reference sequence). CDR3 length: 16 residues. V was cut by 1 base and J by 7 bases, with 14 bases left in between. The CDR3 DNA reads as TGTGCCAGCAGTTTATGGGCAGGATTGGGAAATTCACCCCTCCACTTT. It yields the protein CASSLWAGLGNSPLHF.

This chain links TRBV5-1 with TRBJ1-4, with 10 nucleotides matching TRBD1. CDR1 and CDR2 from the germline V gene are SGHRS and YFSETQ. The CDR3 loop spans 15 amino acids. Germline trimming cut 4 bases from V and 6 bases from J; bases unmatched to any gene: 6. Here the CDR3 reads CASSGPGTGDEKLFF. The CDR3 nucleotides are TGCGCCAGCAGCGGACCCGGGACAGGGGATGAAAAACTGTTTTTT.

For the CDR3, the DNA is TGTGCCAGCCGTCCTCGGGCAGGGGGCTATGGCTACACCTTC. Its protein is CASRPRAGGYGYTF. The chain employs TRBV6-1 and TRBJ1-2; the match to TRBD1 covers 7 bases. V shed 8 bases, J shed 4 bases, and the junction held 10 bases outside the gene matches. The CDR3 spans 14 residues. Germline V gives CDR1 MNHNS, CDR2 SASEGT.

The rearrangement joins TRBV5-1 to TRBJ2-5; D possibly matches TRBD1 or TRBD2 (5 bases each). The ends were cut back, 7 bases at V and 5 bases at J, with 21 bases in the middle. This CDR3 contains 15 residues. Germline CDR1 is SGHRS and CDR2 is YFSETQ. The CDR3 region has the DNA TGCGCCAGCGCCCCCACACGGGACCACGGGGAGACCCAGTACTTC. As protein: CASAPTRDHGETQYF.

The chain recombines TRBV7-9 with TRBJ2-7, with D possibly matching TRBD1 (5 bases). CDR3 length equals 14 residues. V gave up 3 bases and J gave up 3 bases, with 12 bases separating them. The germline V gene encodes CDR1 SEHNR and CDR2 FQNEAQ (reference sequence). The CDR3 loop reads CASSLGAGNYEQYF. The CDR3, as DNA: TGTGCCAGCAGCTTGGGTGCAGGGAACTACGAGCAGTACTTC.

The V and J genes are TRBV6-5 and TRBJ1-1; the D is unclear. V gave up 2 bases and J gave up 1 base, with 8 bases separating them. The germline CDR1 and CDR2 sequences are MNHEY and SVGAGI. The length of the CDR3 is 14 residues. The CDR3 sequence is CASSYGLGNTEAFF. Written as DNA, the CDR3 is TGTGCCAGCAGTTACGGGCTTGGGAACACTGAAGCTTTCTTT.

The chain recombines TRBV19 with TRBJ1-5; D might be TRBD1 (5 bases). CDR1 is LNHDA and CDR2 is SQIVND in the germline V gene (reference sequence). Trimming took off 3 bases at V and 5 bases at J, with 8 bases between the two ends. The CDR3 is made up of 13 amino acids. The CDR3, as DNA: TGTGCCAGTAGTATCAGGGCGGATCAGCCCCAGCATTTT. This encodes CASSIRADQPQHF.

The V gene is TRBV23-1, the J gene TRBJ2-2; D possibly corresponds to TRBD1 (6 bases). TRBV23-1 is labeled an ORF, and its function is uncertain. V shed 0 bases and J shed 4 bases, with 12 bases lying between them. The CDR3 contains 16 residues. The CDR3 DNA is TGCGCCAGCAGTCAATCGGGGGCAGGGGCCACCGGGGAGCTGTTTTTT. It encodes CASSQSGAGATGELFF.

The chain uses TRBV2 and TRBJ2-7; the match to TRBD1 covers 10 bases. This CDR3 comprises 15 residues. The ends lost 3 bases at V and 3 bases at J; junction bases unmatched: 5. Germline CDR1 SNHLY, CDR2 FYNNEI. CDR3 amino acids: CASSDRDRGIYEQYF. Here the CDR3 DNA reads TGTGCCAGCAGTGATAGGGACAGGGGTATCTACGAGCAGTACTTC.

The chain is built from TRBV5-4 and TRBJ2-3, with 9 bases fitting TRBD2. Germline V gives CDR1 SGHNT, CDR2 YYREEE (reference sequence). Germline trimming cut 4 bases from V and 3 bases from J; bases unmatched to any gene: 15. The CDR3 length is 18 residues. CDR3 sequence reads: CASSPLWSRGGLTDTQYF. CDR3 DNA sequence: TGTGCCAGCAGCCCCTTATGGTCGCGGGGGGGCCTTACAGATACGCAGTATTTT.

The chain is built from TRBV27 and TRBJ2-7; 7 bases map to TRBD1. CDR1 and CDR2 from the germline V gene are MNHEY and SMNVEV (reference sequence). The ends lost 7 bases at V and 2 bases at J; junction bases unmatched: 14. There are 16 residues in the CDR3. CDR3 in amino acids: CASNRRPAQGPYEQYF. The CDR3 DNA is TGTGCCAGCAACCGGCGGCCGGCACAGGGGCCCTACGAGCAGTACTTC.

This sequence joins TRBV5-1 and TRBJ2-7; D not resolved. The CDR3 spans 14 residues. Trimming pared 0 bases from V and 2 bases from J, leaving 9 bases between. Germline CDR1 SGHRS, CDR2 YFSETQ. Here the CDR3 reads CASSLARQTYEQYF. Here the CDR3 DNA reads TGCGCCAGCAGCTTGGCCAGGCAGACCTACGAGCAGTACTTC.

This clone is medium-sized. The chain couples TRBV28 to TRBJ2-1, with 10 bases identical to TRBD1. The V and J ends lost 6 bases and 3 bases, in that order; junction bases with no gene match: 5. This CDR3 comprises 15 residues. CDR1 is MDHEN, CDR2 SYDVKM, per germline. The CDR3 loop is CASRTGGTNYNEQFF. The DNA of the CDR3 is TGTGCCAGCAGGACAGGGGGCACAAACTACAATGAGCAGTTCTTC.

This sequence joins TRBV9 and TRBJ1-2; D ambiguous. Germline lookup yields CDR1 SGDLS and CDR2 YYNGEE. The ends were cut back, 6 bases at V and 5 bases at J, with 17 bases in the middle. The CDR3 is made up of 14 amino acids. The CDR3 spells CASKSLSPGYGYTF. Here the CDR3 DNA reads TGTGCCAGCAAAAGCTTATCCCCGGGATATGGCTACACCTTC. The entire variable domain, with the rest obtained from reference TRBV9 and TRBJ1-2, is as follows: DSGVTQTPKHLITATGQRVTLRCSPRSGDLSVYWYQQSLDQGLQFLIQYYNGEERAKGNILERFSAQQFPDLHSELNLSSLELGDSALYFCASKSLSPGYGYTFGSGTRLTVV.